Following are 22 T cell receptor beta chains from one sample sequenced in a study of shared clonotypes between healthy human individuals. This table comes from immunoSEQ multiplex PCR, and its TCRdb copy is limited to in-frame clones, with some not included. The repertoire consists of fewer than 1.6 million clones, with approximately 98.5% occurring once and the leading ten covering approximately 0.4%. Sequencing was carried out using naive CD4+ T cells sorted from blood. Indicated subset: CD45RA+ positively selected. The receptors were gathered from a man aged 25-40 years in good health.

The CDR3 loop is CSVPSPGTGKGTQYF. CDR3 DNA: TGCAGCGTCCCCAGCCCCGGGACAGGGAAAGGTACGCAGTATTTT. The V and J genes are TRBV29-1 and TRBJ2-3, with TRBD1 identical over 9 bases. The length of the CDR3 is 15 residues. V shed 6 bases and J 8 bases; nucleotides not matched to a gene: 15. Germline CDR1 and CDR2: SQVTM and ANQGSEA.

The J gene is TRBJ2-1, the V gene TRBV5-4; 9 bases are shared with TRBD2. This CDR3 is built from 15 residues. With V trimmed by 4 bases and J by 4 bases, 6 bases remained unmatched. Germline V lookup: CDR1 SGHNT, CDR2 YYREEE (reference sequence). The CDR3 coding sequence is TGTGCCAGCAGCACAACGGGACTAGCATACAATGAGCAGTTCTTC. Its translation: CASSTTGLAYNEQFF. The complete variable domain, with remaining parts taken from reference TRBV5-4 and TRBJ2-1, reads ETGVTQSPTHLIKTRGQQVTLRCSSQSGHNTVSWYQQALGQGPQFIFQYYREEENGRGNFPPRFSGLQFPNYSSELNVNALELDDSALYLCASSTTGLAYNEQFFGPGTRLTVL.

The chain links TRBV10-3 to TRBJ2-3; TRBD2 agrees at 7 bases. The length of the CDR3 is 13 residues. The germline CDR1 and CDR2 sequences are ENHRY and SYGVKD. V lost 7 bases to trimming and J lost 4 bases; unmatched junction nucleotides: 5. CDR3 region: CAIKGGSADTQYF. CDR3 nucleotides: TGTGCCATCAAAGGCGGGAGCGCAGATACGCAGTATTTT.

The gene calls are TRBV29-1 and TRBJ2-5, with D maybe TRBD1 (5 bases). V lost 4 bases to trimming and J lost 5 bases, with 14 bases between them. This CDR3 region has 13 residues. Per the germline V gene, CDR1 is SQVTM and CDR2 is ANQGSEA. The CDR3 DNA sequence: TGCAGCGTTGTCGGCAGGGTGAGCGAGACCCAGTACTTC. Amino acids: CSVVGRVSETQYF.

This rearrangement joins TRBV7-9 to TRBJ2-2, with TRBD1 matching over 10 bases. Trimming removed 6 bases from V and 4 bases from J; junction bases left unmatched: 14. The CDR3 covers 18 residues. Germline V CDR1 and CDR2: SEHNR, FQNEAQ (reference sequence). As DNA, the CDR3 is TGTGCCAGCAGTTCATCGAATTGGACAGGGGGTGTCACCGGGGAGCTGTTTTTT. This gives the protein CASSSSNWTGGVTGELFF.

The chain has TRBV5-4 and TRBJ2-5; D is tentatively TRBD1 or TRBD2 (5 bases each). V was shortened by 0 bases and J by 4 bases, with 13 bases between the two germline ends. The CDR3 contains 15 residues. The V gene's germline CDR1 is SGHNT and CDR2 YYREEE (reference sequence). In nucleotides, the CDR3 is TGTGCCAGCAGCTTGGCCAAGGGGAGCCGAGAGACCCAGTACTTC. This gives the protein CASSLAKGSRETQYF.

This clone was detected once. V gene TRBV5-1 combines with J gene TRBJ2-6; weak D call: TRBD2 (5 bases). CDR3 size: 14 residues. V was cut by 5 bases and J by 4 bases, with 10 bases left in between. CDR1 and CDR2 (germline): SGHRS, YFSETQ. The CDR3 nucleotides are TGCGCCAGCAGGGACTCGCCCGGGGCCAACGTCCTGACTTTC. Translation: CASRDSPGANVLTF.

This chain joins TRBV10-3 and TRBJ2-7; D possibly corresponds to TRBD2 (5 bases). Germline V gene sequence: CDR1 ENHRY, CDR2 SYGVKD. CDR3 length equals 15 residues. V lost 0 bases, J lost 0 bases, and 9 bases lay in between. The CDR3 is CAISESLANSYEQYF. CDR3 in DNA: TGTGCCATCAGTGAGTCCCTAGCCAACTCCTACGAGCAGTACTTC.

V and J are TRBV6-1 and TRBJ2-7; D is unclear. V gave up 1 base and J gave up 3 bases, with 4 bases separating them. Germline CDR1 is MNHNS and CDR2 is SASEGT. The CDR3 consists of 12 residues. Here the CDR3 reads CASSEGLYEQYF. The CDR3 DNA is TGTGCCAGCAGTGAAGGCCTCTACGAGCAGTACTTC.

This chain links TRBV11-3 with TRBJ2-3; D is tentatively TRBD1 or TRBD2 (5 bases each). Germline lookup yields CDR1 SGHNT and CDR2 YENEEA. Trimming cost V 5 bases and J 2 bases, with 8 bases left between them. This CDR3 is built from 13 residues. The CDR3 spells CASSRDDTDTQYF. CDR3 coding DNA: TGTGCCAGCAGCCGGGACGACACAGATACGCAGTATTTT. The variable domain in full, completed from reference TRBV11-3 and TRBJ2-3, reads EAGVVQSPRYKIIEKKQPVAFWCNPISGHNTLYWYLQNLGQGPELLIRYENEEAVDDSQLPKDRFSAERLKGVDSTLKIQPAELGDSAVYLCASSRDDTDTQYFGPGTRLTVL.

The chain combines TRBV7-6 with TRBJ2-2, with 15 bases that match TRBD2. J gave up 6 bases and V 7 bases, and 3 bases lay outside the gene matches. The CDR3 has 15 amino acids. Germline CDR1 SGHVS, CDR2 FNYEAQ. The CDR3 spells CASTGLAGGAGELFF. Written as DNA, the CDR3 is TGTGCCAGCACGGGACTAGCGGGAGGCGCCGGGGAGCTGTTTTTT.

CDR3: CASSSPGGLGNIQYF. The CDR3 bases are TGTGCCAGCAGTTCCCCCGGGGGGCTAGGGAACATTCAGTACTTC. The gene calls are TRBV28 and TRBJ2-4; D may be TRBD2 (7 bases). CDR1 and CDR2 from the germline V gene are MDHEN and SYDVKM. The CDR3 sequence is 15 residues long. V shed 4 bases and J shed 7 bases, with 17 bases lying between them.

A word on this clone: This sample includes further DNA sequences coding for the same CDR3. The V call is TRBV5-1, the J call TRBJ2-3, with unresolved D. The CDR3 covers 15 residues. V lost 0 bases and J lost 1, with 9 bases in between. Germline V lookup: CDR1 SGHRS, CDR2 YFSETQ. CDR3 DNA sequence: TGCGCCAGCAGCTTGGGGGAACGTGGCACAGATACGCAGTATTTT. Residues: CASSLGERGTDTQYF.

V usage is TRBV18 and J usage is TRBJ1-1; D uncertain. Germline-derived CDR1 and CDR2 are KGHSH and LQKENI. This CDR3 has 15 residues. V was clipped by 5 bases and J by 3 bases, with 16 bases between them. CDR3 sequence (DNA): TGTGCCAGCTCAACCATCCACGGTGAGCACACTGAAGCTTTCTTT. Translated, it gives CASSTIHGEHTEAFF.

The chain uses TRBV6-1 and TRBJ2-6, with D possibly matching TRBD1 (5 bases). Germline V gives CDR1 MNHNS, CDR2 SASEGT. There are 14 residues in the CDR3. Trimming shortened V by 10 bases and J by 1 base, and 11 bases separated the two germline ends. The DNA of the CDR3 is TGTGCCACCCAAGGGGCATCTGGGGCCAACGTCCTGACTTTC. This gives the protein CATQGASGANVLTF.

V and J are TRBV7-6 and TRBJ1-3, with D uncertain. Germline V gives CDR1 SGHVS, CDR2 FNYEAQ. The germline V and J ends were trimmed by 2 bases and 0 bases, with 11 bases remaining between them. The CDR3 consists of 16 residues. The CDR3 protein is CASSLKDASSGNTIYF. Here the CDR3 DNA reads TGTGCCAGCAGCTTAAAGGACGCCAGCTCTGGAAACACCATATATTTT.

The chain links TRBV9 to TRBJ2-7, with D perhaps matching TRBD2 (6 bases). The CDR3 runs 14 residues. Germline V CDR1 and CDR2: SGDLS, YYNGEE. Trimming shortened V by 3 bases and J by 4 bases, and 14 bases separated the two germline ends. The CDR3 DNA reads TGTGCCAGCAGCGCCCGGGACGGGACTTACGAGCAGTACTTC. This translates into CASSARDGTYEQYF.

A note on this clone: The sample has other DNA sequences that encode this CDR3 too. The V and J genes are TRBV5-1 and TRBJ2-1; D might be TRBD1 (5 bases). This CDR3 spans 13 amino acids. The V and J ends lost 4 bases and 6 bases respectively, with 11 bases between them. The germline CDR1 and CDR2 sequences are SGHRS and YFSETQ. This CDR3 is CASSLGLVNEQFF. DNA of the CDR3: TGCGCCAGCAGCCTGGGGCTAGTCAATGAGCAGTTCTTC.

The rearrangement uses TRBV28 and TRBJ2-1, with TRBD2 identical over 13 bases. Germline V gene data show CDR1 as MDHEN and CDR2 as SYDVKM. After removal of 6 bases from V and 6 bases from J, the junction contained 8 bases not matched to a gene. This CDR3 is built from 16 residues. In DNA, the CDR3 is TGTGCCAGCAGCCGTGGGACTAGCGGGACCCGCAATGAGCAGTTCTTC. Amino acid sequence: CASSRGTSGTRNEQFF.

This clone was counted a single time. This rearrangement joins TRBV14 to TRBJ2-7, with a weak D call TRBD2 (5 bases). Germline assignment: CDR1 SGHDN and CDR2 FVKESK. The CDR3 spans 12 residues. Between the trimmed V and J ends, which lost 0 bases and 9 bases, there was a span of 9 bases. CDR3 protein: CASSQDPRGQYF. The CDR3 DNA is TGTGCCAGCAGCCAAGATCCCCGGGGGCAGTACTTC.

This clone was picked up one time. Distinct nucleotide sequences in the sample also encode this CDR3. This chain joins TRBV6-1 and TRBJ1-5, with D perhaps matching TRBD1 (5 bases). CDR3 length: 13 amino acids. The germline V gene has CDR1 MNHNS and CDR2 SASEGT. Trimming removed 3 bases at V and 4 bases at J, with 7 bases between. The CDR3 bases are TGTGCCAGCAGTGACAGGGCTAATCAGCCCCAGCATTTT. Encoded protein: CASSDRANQPQHF.

With respect to this clone: The same CDR3 arises from other DNA sequences in this sample as well. The chain uses TRBV5-1 and TRBJ2-3; perhaps TRBD2 as D (6 bases). CDR3 length: 14 residues. The germline V gene has CDR1 SGHRS and CDR2 YFSETQ. Trimming took 2 bases from V and 0 from J, leaving 7 bases between them. CDR3: CASSFGGSTDTQYF. In DNA form, the CDR3 reads TGCGCCAGCAGCTTTGGAGGGAGCACAGATACGCAGTATTTT.